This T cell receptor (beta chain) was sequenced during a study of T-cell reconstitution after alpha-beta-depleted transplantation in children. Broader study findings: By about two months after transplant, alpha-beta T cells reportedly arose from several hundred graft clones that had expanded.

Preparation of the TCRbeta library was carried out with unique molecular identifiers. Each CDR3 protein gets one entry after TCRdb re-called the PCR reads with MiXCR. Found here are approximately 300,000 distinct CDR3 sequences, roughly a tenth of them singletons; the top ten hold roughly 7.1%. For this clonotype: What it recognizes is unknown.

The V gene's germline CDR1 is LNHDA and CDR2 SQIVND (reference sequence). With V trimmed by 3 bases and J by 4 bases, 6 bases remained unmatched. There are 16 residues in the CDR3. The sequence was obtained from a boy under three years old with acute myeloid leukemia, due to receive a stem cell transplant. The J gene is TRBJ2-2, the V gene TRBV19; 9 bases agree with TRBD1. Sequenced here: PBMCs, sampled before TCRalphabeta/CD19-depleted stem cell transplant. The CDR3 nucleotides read TGTGCCAGTAGTATCCGCCGGGACAGGGTCACCGGGGAGCTGTTTTTT. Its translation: CASSIRRDRVTGELFF.